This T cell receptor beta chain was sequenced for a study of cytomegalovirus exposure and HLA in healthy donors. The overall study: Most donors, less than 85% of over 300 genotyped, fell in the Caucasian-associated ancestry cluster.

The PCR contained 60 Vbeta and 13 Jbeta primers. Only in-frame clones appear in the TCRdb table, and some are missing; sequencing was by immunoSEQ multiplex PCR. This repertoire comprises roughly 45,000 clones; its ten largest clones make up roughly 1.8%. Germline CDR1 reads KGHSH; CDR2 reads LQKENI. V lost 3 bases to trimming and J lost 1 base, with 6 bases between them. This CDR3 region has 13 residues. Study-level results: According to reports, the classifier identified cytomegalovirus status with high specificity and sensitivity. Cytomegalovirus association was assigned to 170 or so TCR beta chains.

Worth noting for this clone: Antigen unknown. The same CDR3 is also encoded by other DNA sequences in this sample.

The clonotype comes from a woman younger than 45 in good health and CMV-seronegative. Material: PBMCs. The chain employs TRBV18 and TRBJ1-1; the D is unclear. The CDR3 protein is CASSPSGNTEAFF. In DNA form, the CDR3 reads TGTGCCAGCTCACCCTCGGGGAACACTGAAGCTTTCTTT.